This record concerns one T cell receptor beta chain sequence. Its target is unknown. This record comes from a study of monozygotic twins with inflammatory bowel disease. TCRdb re-called the 5' RACE reads and catalogs CDR3 proteins one per entry, DNA excluded. The table gives some 150,000 distinct CDR3 sequences; the top ten clones make up 2.4% of it. Findings of the study overall: No one strong IBD-associated signal or clonotype was supported.

The germline V gene has CDR1 SGHRS and CDR2 YFSETQ. The CDR3 spans 14 residues. Without any T cell sorting, total RNA was isolated from whole blood. V is TRBV5-1 and J is TRBJ1-2; as DNA is missing, the TRBD1 call by TCRdb cannot be tested. The sample taken for sequencing was blood. This TCR was recovered from a human donor with ulcerative colitis or Crohn's disease, or a healthy co-twin of an affected twin (not recorded which). This CDR3 is CASSQMGQGNGYTF. Filled out from reference TRBV5-1 and TRBJ1-2, the complete variable domain reads KAGVTQTPRYLIKTRGQQVTLSCSPISGHRSVSWYQQTPGQGLQFLFEYFSETQRNKGNFPGRFSGRQFSNSRSEMNVSTLELGDSALYLCASSQMGQGNGYTFGSGTRLTVV.